These 30 T cell receptor beta chains were all obtained from the same sample, sequenced in a study of graft-versus-host responses after intestinal transplantation. Sequenced by immunoSEQ multiplex PCR; TCRdb stores in-frame clones only, minus some. The data show about 25,000 clones, roughly 93% seen once. Sequenced material: PBMCs, taken 18 days after transplant. These receptors originate from a human patient who received an intestinal transplant, so some T cells may come from the graft donor.

The J gene is TRBJ2-3, the V gene TRBV9; 9 nucleotides line up with TRBD2. V shed 1 base, J shed 4 bases, and the junction held 7 bases outside the gene matches. Looked up from germline, CDR1 is SGDLS and CDR2 is YYNGEE. The CDR3 is 16 residues long. The CDR3 protein is CASSVFGGGAADTQYF. In nucleotides, the CDR3 is TGTGCCAGCAGCGTATTTGGCGGGGGGGCGGCAGATACGCAGTATTTT.

The rearrangement uses TRBV4-1 and TRBJ1-1; no clear D. The CDR3 has 15 residues. With 0 bases removed from V and 2 bases from J, the gap between germline ends came to 10 bases. CDR1 and CDR2 from the germline V gene are MGHRA and YSYEKL. This CDR3 reads CASSQDPGQNTEAFF. The CDR3 DNA sequence: TGCGCCAGCAGCCAAGATCCGGGCCAAAACACTGAAGCTTTCTTT.

This rearrangement joins TRBV29-1 to TRBJ2-7, with 12 bases that match TRBD1. Per germline, CDR1 SQVTM and CDR2 ANQGSEA. Trimming cost V 5 bases and J 7 bases; bases outside gene matches: 9. CDR3 size: 14 residues. The CDR3 DNA reads TGCAGCGTTCGTGGGACAGGGGGCTTGTGGGAGCAGTACTTC. This sequence encodes CSVRGTGGLWEQYF.

The rearrangement uses TRBV21-1 and TRBJ1-1. TRBV21-1 counts as a pseudogene. The length of the CDR3 is 15 residues. The DNA of the CDR3 is TGTGCCAGCAGCCCTATGGGGAGACTGCGCACTGAAGCTTTCTTT. It translates to CASSPMGRLRTEAFF.

This sequence joins TRBV6-1 and TRBJ2-7; tentatively, D is TRBD1 (6 bases). The germline CDR1 and CDR2 sequences are MNHNS and SASEGT. V dropped 6 bases and J dropped 4 bases, with 16 bases sitting between them. The length of the CDR3 is 14 residues. The CDR3 protein is CASRGPRTEYEQYF. CDR3 coding DNA: TGTGCCAGCAGGGGACCACGGACAGAATACGAGCAGTACTTC.

This chain links TRBV11-1 with TRBJ2-3, with 13 bases aligning to TRBD2. The CDR3 is made up of 16 amino acids. Germline V gene lookup returns CDR1 SGHAT and CDR2 FQDESV (reference sequence). With 6 bases clipped from V and 2 bases from J, the junction kept 5 bases outside the gene matches. CDR3 sequence (DNA): TGTGCCAGCAGGCCACTAGCGGGGGGGATCACAGATACGCAGTATTTT. It specifies CASRPLAGGITDTQYF.

The genes are TRBV14 and TRBJ1-2, with 9 bases aligning to TRBD1. Germline CDR1 is SGHDN and CDR2 is FVKESK. The CDR3 extends over 15 amino acids. After removal of 2 bases from V and 7 bases from J, the junction contained 8 bases not matched to a gene. The CDR3 reads CASSQLSGQGFGYTF. As DNA, the CDR3 is TGTGCCAGCAGCCAACTATCCGGACAGGGGTTTGGCTACACCTTC.

This chain uses TRBV30 with TRBJ2-1; D might be TRBD1 or TRBD2, each matching 5 bases. Germline CDR1 and CDR2: GTSNPN and SVGIG (reference sequence). The CDR3 loop spans 13 amino acids. Deletions cut 2 bases from V and 13 bases from J, with 18 bases between. CDR3 DNA sequence: TGTGCCTGGAGTATGGGGGTTGGGCAGATTCAGTTCTTC. Translated: CAWSMGVGQIQFF.

V is TRBV2 and J is TRBJ2-5; TRBD1 aligns across 7 bases. Germline CDR1 is SNHLY and CDR2 is FYNNEI. Trimming at V came to 3 bases and at J to 4 bases, leaving 11 bases not matched to a gene. The CDR3 is made up of 16 amino acids. CDR3 in amino acids: CASSDSTGIPIETQYF. As DNA, the CDR3 is TGTGCCAGCAGTGATTCGACAGGGATCCCAATAGAGACCCAGTACTTC.

The CDR3 protein is CASSLSPENTEAFF. CDR3 nucleotides: TGTGCCAGCAGCTTGTCTCCAGAGAACACTGAAGCTTTCTTT. The chain uses TRBV5-4 and TRBJ1-1; D not resolved. Germline assignment: CDR1 SGHNT and CDR2 YYREEE (reference sequence). The CDR3 consists of 14 residues. Trimming shortened V by 1 base and J by 1 base, and 8 bases separated the two germline ends.

This chain joins TRBV7-3 and TRBJ2-7, with 8 bases matching TRBD2. J gave up 2 bases and V 5 bases, and 5 bases lay outside the gene matches. Looked up from germline, CDR1 is SGHTA and CDR2 is FQGTGA. This CDR3 is built from 14 residues. The CDR3 is CASSPPGLAYEQYF. CDR3 nucleotide sequence: TGTGCCAGCAGCCCGCCGGGACTAGCCTACGAGCAGTACTTC.

This sequence joins TRBV19 and TRBJ2-1; 7 bases map to TRBD2. The length of the CDR3 is 13 residues. Germline V gives CDR1 LNHDA, CDR2 SQIVND (reference sequence). The J segment lost 3 bases and the V segment lost 7 bases, leaving 3 bases of the junction unmatched. CDR3 DNA: TGTGCCAGTAACGGACTAGTCTACAATGAGCAGTTCTTC. Translation gives CASNGLVYNEQFF.

V and J are TRBV7-2 and TRBJ1-1; D is unresolved. CDR3 length: 15 residues. Germline-derived CDR1 and CDR2 are SGHTA and FQGNSA. V was shortened by 1 base and J by 2 bases, with 11 bases between the two germline ends. DNA of the CDR3: TGTGCCAGCAGCTTAGAGGGCAGCTACAACACTGAAGCTTTCTTT. Its translation is CASSLEGSYNTEAFF.

This sequence joins TRBV6-1 and TRBJ1-5, with unresolved D. The CDR3 sequence is 15 residues long. CDR1 is MNHNS, CDR2 SASEGT, per germline. Trimming took off 7 bases at V and 4 bases at J, with 17 bases between the two ends. This CDR3 reads CASILGHSGNQPQHF. CDR3 sequence (DNA): TGTGCCAGCATCCTGGGCCACTCCGGGAATCAGCCCCAGCATTTT.

V and J are TRBV7-6 and TRBJ2-7; D is undetermined. The germline gives CDR1 SGHVS, CDR2 FNYEAQ. V was trimmed by 0 bases and J by 6 bases, leaving 9 bases between them. CDR3 size: 13 residues. The CDR3 region is CASSLASDGEQYF. The CDR3 region has the DNA TGTGCCAGCAGCTTAGCGTCGGATGGCGAGCAGTACTTC. Drawing the rest from reference TRBV7-6 and TRBJ2-7, the complete variable domain is GAGVSQSPRYKVTKRGQDVALRCDPISGHVSLYWYRQALGQGPEFLTYFNYEAQQDKSGLPNDRFSAERPEGSISTLTIQRTEQRDSAMYRCASSLASDGEQYFGPGTRLTVT.

This chain uses TRBV5-6 with TRBJ2-7; D ambiguous. Germline-derived CDR1 and CDR2 are SGHDT and YYEEEE. The CDR3 covers 15 residues. The ends were cut back, 0 bases at V and 2 bases at J, with 12 bases in the middle. Written as DNA, the CDR3 is TGTGCCAGCAGCTTGGGGATACAGTGGGCCTACGAGCAGTACTTC. Protein: CASSLGIQWAYEQYF.

The chain joins TRBV4-2 to TRBJ2-3, with 9 nucleotides matching TRBD1. V lost 8 bases, J lost 4 bases, and 10 bases stayed unmatched. This CDR3 spans 15 amino acids. Germline values: CDR1 LGHNA, CDR2 YNFKEQ. CDR3 in DNA: TGTGCCAGCGGACCGGGACAGGGTGGGCCAGATACGCAGTATTTT. The encoded protein is CASGPGQGGPDTQYF.

The rearrangement joins TRBV4-1 to TRBJ1-3; 10 nucleotides line up with TRBD1. V dropped 1 base and J dropped 4; count of bases not matched to a gene: 4. In germline, CDR1 is MGHRA, CDR2 YSYEKL. The CDR3 length is 16 residues. CDR3 coding DNA: TGCGCCAGCAGCCAAGCCGGGACAGGGGTAGGAAACACCATATATTTT. It specifies CASSQAGTGVGNTIYF.

The chain recombines TRBV27 with TRBJ2-1, with TRBD2 matching 7 bases. Germline-derived CDR1 and CDR2 are MNHEY and SMNVEV (reference sequence). Trimming removed 7 bases from V and 2 bases from J; junction bases left unmatched: 11. The CDR3 loop spans 16 amino acids. The CDR3 region is CASKPLAATTYNEQFF. The DNA of the CDR3 is TGTGCCAGCAAGCCCCTAGCGGCCACCACCTACAATGAGCAGTTCTTC.

This clone was found once. The CDR3 nucleotides read TGTGCCAGCAGCTTAGAGGTCGGGGGCGCCACAGATACGCAGTATTTT. Protein: CASSLEVGGATDTQYF. The chain is built from TRBV7-6 and TRBJ2-3; the D call may be TRBD1 or TRBD2 (6 bases each). The V gene lost 1 base and the J gene lost 2 bases, with 13 bases spanning the gap. This CDR3 comprises 16 residues. In germline, CDR1 is SGHVS, CDR2 FNYEAQ.

V gene TRBV2 combines with J gene TRBJ2-3, with D unclear. V was pared by 5 bases and J by 1 base, with 4 bases between. The germline CDR1 and CDR2 sequences are SNHLY and FYNNEI. There are 12 residues in the CDR3. In DNA form, the CDR3 reads TGTGCCAGCAGTACAGGCACAGATACGCAGTATTTT. The encoded protein is CASSTGTDTQYF. The entire variable domain, with the rest obtained from reference TRBV2 and TRBJ2-3, is as follows: EPEVTQTPSHQVTQMGQEVILRCVPISNHLYFYWYRQILGQKVEFLVSFYNNEISEKSEIFDDQFSVERPDGSNFTLKIRSTKLEDSAMYFCASSTGTDTQYFGPGTRLTVL.

The chain couples TRBV9 to TRBJ1-2, with D perhaps TRBD1 (5 bases). The CDR3 runs to 13 residues. With 5 bases removed from V and 8 bases from J, the gap between germline ends came to 16 bases. Germline V gives CDR1 SGDLS, CDR2 YYNGEE. The CDR3 is CASSTGTRGGYTF. In DNA form, the CDR3 reads TGTGCCAGCAGTACAGGAACCAGAGGGGGCTACACCTTC.

Only a few counts were recorded for this clone. The chain joins TRBV5-1 to TRBJ2-1; possible D gene TRBD2, 5 bases. CDR1 is SGHRS, CDR2 YFSETQ, per germline. V was trimmed by 0 bases and J by 4 bases, leaving 14 bases between them. The length of the CDR3 is 16 residues. As DNA, the CDR3 is TGCGCCAGCAGCTTGGAGCCGAGCGGATCTTACAATGAGCAGTTCTTC. Its protein is CASSLEPSGSYNEQFF.

The chain employs TRBV7-9 and TRBJ1-2; D gene uncertain. Germline V lookup: CDR1 SEHNR, CDR2 FQNEAQ (reference sequence). Trimming took 6 bases from V and 4 from J, leaving 21 bases between them. The CDR3 is made up of 16 amino acids. The CDR3 sequence is CASRGSGTGSTYGYTF. The CDR3 coding sequence is TGTGCCAGCAGAGGTTCAGGCACGGGGTCAACCTATGGCTACACCTTC.

The chain joins TRBV14 to TRBJ2-7; D possibly uses TRBD1 or TRBD2 (6 bases each). From germline, CDR1 is SGHDN and CDR2 FVKESK. Trimming took off 3 bases at V and 5 bases at J, with 17 bases between the two ends. The CDR3 sequence is 15 residues long. This CDR3 reads CASSHMFGGLNEQYF. For the CDR3, the DNA is TGTGCCAGCAGCCACATGTTTGGGGGGCTAAACGAGCAGTACTTC.

The chain has TRBV27 and TRBJ2-1, with D perhaps assigned TRBD1 or TRBD2 (5 bases each). The CDR3 length is 14 residues. Trimming pared 3 bases from V and 8 bases from J, leaving 14 bases between. CDR1 and CDR2 from the germline V gene are MNHEY and SMNVEV (reference sequence). CDR3 residues: CASSLEPGPHEQFF. As DNA, the CDR3 is TGTGCCAGCAGTTTGGAACCGGGACCCCATGAGCAGTTCTTC.

This chain uses TRBV6-6 with TRBJ1-1; a possible D gene is TRBD1 (5 bases). Germline assignment: CDR1 MNHNY and CDR2 SVGAGI (reference sequence). The CDR3 length is 15 residues. The V end was cut by 5 bases, the J end by 4 bases, with 17 bases between. The CDR3 DNA sequence: TGTGCCAGCAGTAACCCTTCCCCCCAGGGCACTGAAGCTTTCTTT. Translating it yields CASSNPSPQGTEAFF.

The chain has TRBV5-1 and TRBJ1-3; a weak D match, TRBD1 (6 bases). Trimming took 0 bases from V and 2 from J, leaving 12 bases between them. CDR1 and CDR2 (germline): SGHRS, YFSETQ. This CDR3 is 16 amino acids long. CDR3 bases: TGCGCCAGCAGCTTGGGAACAGGGATAGCTGGAAACACCATATATTTT. Protein: CASSLGTGIAGNTIYF.

CDR3 bases: TGTGCCAGCAGGGCTAAACAGAGCTCCTACAATGAGCAGTTCTTC. Its translation is CASRAKQSSYNEQFF. The chain has TRBV2 and TRBJ2-1; D is undetermined. The V end lost 6 bases, the J end lost 0 bases, and 12 bases lay between the germline ends. The CDR3 covers 15 residues. CDR1 and CDR2 (germline): SNHLY, FYNNEI.

V and J are TRBV2 and TRBJ2-2; D is ambiguous. Per the germline V gene, CDR1 is SNHLY and CDR2 is FYNNEI. CDR3 size: 13 residues. Trimming left V 3 bases short and J 0 bases short, with 2 bases between. DNA for the CDR3: TGTGCCAGCAGTGACCCGAACACCGGGGAGCTGTTTTTT. This translates into CASSDPNTGELFF.